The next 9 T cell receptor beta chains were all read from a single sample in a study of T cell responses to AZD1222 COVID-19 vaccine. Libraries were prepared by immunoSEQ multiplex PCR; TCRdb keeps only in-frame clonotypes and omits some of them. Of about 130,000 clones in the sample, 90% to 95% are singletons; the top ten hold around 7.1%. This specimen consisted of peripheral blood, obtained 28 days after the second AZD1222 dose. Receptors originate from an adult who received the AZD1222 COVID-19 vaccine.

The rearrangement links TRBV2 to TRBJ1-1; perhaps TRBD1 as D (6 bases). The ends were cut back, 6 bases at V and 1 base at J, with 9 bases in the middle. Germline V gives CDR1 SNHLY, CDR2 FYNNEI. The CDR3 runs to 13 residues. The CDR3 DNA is TGTGCCAGCAGCCCGACAGGGAACACTGAAGCTTTCTTT. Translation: CASSPTGNTEAFF.

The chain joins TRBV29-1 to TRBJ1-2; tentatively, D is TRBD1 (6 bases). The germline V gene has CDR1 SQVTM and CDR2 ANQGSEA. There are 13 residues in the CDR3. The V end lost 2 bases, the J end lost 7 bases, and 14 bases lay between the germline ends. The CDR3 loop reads CSVETGGRGGYTF. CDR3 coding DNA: TGCAGCGTTGAAACCGGGGGCAGAGGTGGCTACACCTTC.

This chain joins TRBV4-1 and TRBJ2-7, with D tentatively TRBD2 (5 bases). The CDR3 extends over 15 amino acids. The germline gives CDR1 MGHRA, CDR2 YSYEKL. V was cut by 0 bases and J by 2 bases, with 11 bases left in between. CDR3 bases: TGCGCCAGCAGCCAAGAATCGAACGGGGCCTACGAGCAGTACTTC. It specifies CASSQESNGAYEQYF.

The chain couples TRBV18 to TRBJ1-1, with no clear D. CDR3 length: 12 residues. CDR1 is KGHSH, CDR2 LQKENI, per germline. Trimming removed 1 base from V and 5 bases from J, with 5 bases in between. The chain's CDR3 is CASSPRLTEAFF. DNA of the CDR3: TGTGCCAGCTCACCACGACTAACTGAAGCTTTCTTT.

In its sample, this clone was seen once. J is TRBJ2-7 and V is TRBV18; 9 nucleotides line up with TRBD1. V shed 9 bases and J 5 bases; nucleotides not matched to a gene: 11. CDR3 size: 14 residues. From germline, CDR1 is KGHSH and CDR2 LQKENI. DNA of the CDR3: TGTGCCAGTTCAATACGGGACAGGGACCACGAGCAGTACTTC. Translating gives CASSIRDRDHEQYF.

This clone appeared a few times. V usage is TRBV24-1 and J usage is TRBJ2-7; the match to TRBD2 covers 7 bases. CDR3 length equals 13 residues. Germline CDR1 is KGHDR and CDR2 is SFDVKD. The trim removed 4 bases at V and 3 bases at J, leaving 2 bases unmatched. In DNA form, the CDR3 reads TGTGCCACCAGTGAATGGGGGGGCTACGAGCAGTACTTC. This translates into CATSEWGGYEQYF.

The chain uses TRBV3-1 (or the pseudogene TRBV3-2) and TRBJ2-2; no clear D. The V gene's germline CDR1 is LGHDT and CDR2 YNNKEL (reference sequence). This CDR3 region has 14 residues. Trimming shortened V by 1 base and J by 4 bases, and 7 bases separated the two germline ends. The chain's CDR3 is CASSQVSSTGELFF. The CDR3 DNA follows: TGTGCCAGCAGCCAAGTTAGTAGCACCGGGGAGCTGTTTTTT.

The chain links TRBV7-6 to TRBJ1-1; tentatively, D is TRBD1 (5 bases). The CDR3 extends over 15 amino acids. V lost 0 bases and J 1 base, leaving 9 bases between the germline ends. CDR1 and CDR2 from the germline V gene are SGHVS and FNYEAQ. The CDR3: CASSLAGPGNTEAFF. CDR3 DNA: TGTGCCAGCAGCTTAGCGGGGCCAGGGAACACTGAAGCTTTCTTT. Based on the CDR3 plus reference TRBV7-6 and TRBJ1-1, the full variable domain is GAGVSQSPRYKVTKRGQDVALRCDPISGHVSLYWYRQALGQGPEFLTYFNYEAQQDKSGLPNDRFSAERPEGSISTLTIQRTEQRDSAMYRCASSLAGPGNTEAFFGQGTRLTVV.

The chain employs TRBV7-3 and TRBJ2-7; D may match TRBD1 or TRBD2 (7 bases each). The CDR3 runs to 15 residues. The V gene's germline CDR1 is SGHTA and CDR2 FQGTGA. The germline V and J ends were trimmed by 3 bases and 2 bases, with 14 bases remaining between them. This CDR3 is CASSFQGGQAYEQYF. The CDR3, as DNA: TGTGCCAGCAGCTTTCAGGGGGGGCAGGCCTACGAGCAGTACTTC.